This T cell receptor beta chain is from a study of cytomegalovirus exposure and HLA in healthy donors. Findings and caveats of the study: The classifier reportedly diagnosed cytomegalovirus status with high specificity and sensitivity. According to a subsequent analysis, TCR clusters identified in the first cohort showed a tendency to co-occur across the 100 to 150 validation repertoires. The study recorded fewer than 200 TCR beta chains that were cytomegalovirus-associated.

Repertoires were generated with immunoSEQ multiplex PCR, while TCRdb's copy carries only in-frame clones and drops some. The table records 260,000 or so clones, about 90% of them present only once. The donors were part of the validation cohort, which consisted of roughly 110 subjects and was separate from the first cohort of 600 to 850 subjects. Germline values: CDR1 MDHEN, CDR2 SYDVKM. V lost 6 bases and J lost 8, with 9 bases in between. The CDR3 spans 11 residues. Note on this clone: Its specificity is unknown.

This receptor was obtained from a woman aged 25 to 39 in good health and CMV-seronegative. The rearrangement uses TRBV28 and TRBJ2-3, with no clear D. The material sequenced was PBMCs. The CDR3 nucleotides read TGTGCCAGCAGAGACTCGGGTACGCAGTATTTT. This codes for CASRDSGTQYF.